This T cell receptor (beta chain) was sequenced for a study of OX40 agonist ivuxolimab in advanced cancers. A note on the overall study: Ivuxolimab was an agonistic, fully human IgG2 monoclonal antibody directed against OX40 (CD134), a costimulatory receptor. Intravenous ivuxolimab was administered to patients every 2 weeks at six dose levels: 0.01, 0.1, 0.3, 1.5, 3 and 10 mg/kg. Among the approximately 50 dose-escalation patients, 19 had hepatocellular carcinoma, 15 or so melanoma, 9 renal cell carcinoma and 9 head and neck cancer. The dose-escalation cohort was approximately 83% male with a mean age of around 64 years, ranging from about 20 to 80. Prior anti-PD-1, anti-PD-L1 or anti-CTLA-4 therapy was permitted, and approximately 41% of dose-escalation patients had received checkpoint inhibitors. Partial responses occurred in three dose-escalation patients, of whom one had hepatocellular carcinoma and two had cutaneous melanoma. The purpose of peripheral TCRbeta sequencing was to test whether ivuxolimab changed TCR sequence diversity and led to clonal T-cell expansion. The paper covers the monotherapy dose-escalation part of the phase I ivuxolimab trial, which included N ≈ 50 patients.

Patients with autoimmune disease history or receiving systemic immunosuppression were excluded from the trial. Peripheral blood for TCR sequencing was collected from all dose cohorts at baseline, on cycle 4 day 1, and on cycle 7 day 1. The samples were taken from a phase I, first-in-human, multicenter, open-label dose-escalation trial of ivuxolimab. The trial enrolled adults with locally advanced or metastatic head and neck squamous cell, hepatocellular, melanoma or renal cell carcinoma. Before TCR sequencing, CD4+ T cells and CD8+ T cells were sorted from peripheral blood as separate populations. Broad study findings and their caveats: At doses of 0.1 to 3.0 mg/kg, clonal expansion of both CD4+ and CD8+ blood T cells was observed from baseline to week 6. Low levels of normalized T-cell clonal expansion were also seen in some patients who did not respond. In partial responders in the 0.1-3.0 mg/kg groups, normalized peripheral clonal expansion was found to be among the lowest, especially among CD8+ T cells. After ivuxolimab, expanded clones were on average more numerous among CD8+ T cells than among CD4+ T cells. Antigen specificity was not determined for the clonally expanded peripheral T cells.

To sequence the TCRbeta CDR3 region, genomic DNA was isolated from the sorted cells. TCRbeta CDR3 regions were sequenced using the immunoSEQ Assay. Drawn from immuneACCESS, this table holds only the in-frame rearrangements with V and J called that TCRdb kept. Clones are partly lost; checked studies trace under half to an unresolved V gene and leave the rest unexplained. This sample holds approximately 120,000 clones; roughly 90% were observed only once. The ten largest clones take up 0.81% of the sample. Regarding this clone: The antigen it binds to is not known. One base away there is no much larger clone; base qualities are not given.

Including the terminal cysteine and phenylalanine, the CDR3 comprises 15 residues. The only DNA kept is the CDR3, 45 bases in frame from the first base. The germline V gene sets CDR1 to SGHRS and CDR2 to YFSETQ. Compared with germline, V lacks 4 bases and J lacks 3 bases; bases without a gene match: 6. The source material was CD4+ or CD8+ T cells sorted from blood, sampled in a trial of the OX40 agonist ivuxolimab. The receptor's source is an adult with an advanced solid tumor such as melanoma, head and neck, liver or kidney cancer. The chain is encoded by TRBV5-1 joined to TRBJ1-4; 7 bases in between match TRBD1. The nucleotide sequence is TGCGCCAGCAGCCATCGGGACAGCTCTAATGAAAAACTGTTTTTT. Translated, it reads CASSHRDSSNEKLFF.